The 20 T cell receptor beta chains presented below share a single source sample, sequenced in a study of Graves' ophthalmopathy and Graves' hyperthyroidism (dated by TCRdb to the late 2010s). The listed sequencing device is Illumina HiSeq 2000. TCR beta CDR3 regions were amplified from RNA transcripts for repertoire sequencing. HTBI primers and the Qiagen OneStep RT-PCR kit were used in a first-round RT-PCR, which was followed by a second-round multiplex PCR, size selection and purification. TCRdb redid the processing of the public reads, applying fastp at Q25 and MiXCR, and retained in-frame beta chains. Each CDR3 protein appears once, grouped with its most common genes and DNA. The sample table holds about 180,000 distinct CDR3 sequences, of which over 35% were seen once. The top ten hold roughly 5.8% of the sample. Sequenced sample: peripheral blood. Receptor source: a woman between 40 and 55 years old with Graves' ophthalmopathy. Donor details come from another sample of the same person, matched by shared clones.

This chain joins TRBV6-2 or TRBV6-3 and TRBJ1-6, with TRBD1 identical over 8 bases. V lost 8 bases to trimming and J lost 10 bases; unmatched junction nucleotides: 10. CDR1 and CDR2 (germline): MNHEY, SVGEGT. CDR3 size: 14 residues. The CDR3 is CASGGQEKKSPLHF. The CDR3, as DNA: TGTGCCAGCGGGGGACAGGAAAAAAAATCACCCCTCCACTTT.

This clonotype was recorded at least ten times. The CDR3 DNA is TGTGCCAGCAGTGAAGGACTCGGGGGTTCAGGATACTACGAGCAGTACTTC. Amino acids: CASSEGLGGSGYYEQYF. The V and J genes are TRBV6-1 and TRBJ2-7; the D gene is possibly TRBD2 (6 bases). Germline loops: CDR1 MNHNS, CDR2 SASEGT. Trimming shortened V by 1 base and J by 3 bases, and 19 bases separated the two germline ends. The CDR3 is 17 amino acids.

The genes are TRBV12-3 or TRBV12-4 and TRBJ2-7; TRBD2 aligns across 7 bases. V shed 3 bases, J shed 4 bases, and the junction held 18 bases outside the gene matches. The CDR3 has 18 amino acids. The CDR3 sequence: CASSFKLTSATRGYEQYF. The CDR3 bases are TGTGCCAGCAGTTTCAAACTTACTAGCGCGACAAGGGGATACGAGCAGTACTTC.

This clonotype was observed many times. The J gene is TRBJ1-2, the V gene TRBV7-8, with TRBD1 identical over 11 bases. In germline, CDR1 is SGHVS, CDR2 FQNEAQ. This CDR3 comprises 15 residues. The junction had 4 bases not matched to a gene; V was cut back by 5 bases and J by 2 bases. CDR3 loop: CASSPRDRGNYGYTF. CDR3 nucleotide sequence: TGTGCCAGCAGCCCGCGGGACAGGGGGAACTATGGCTACACCTTC.

The rearrangement uses TRBV6-1 and TRBJ2-2; 7 bases are a match to TRBD1. Germline V gene data show CDR1 as MNHNS and CDR2 as SASEGT. J lost 5 bases, V lost 4 bases, and 7 bases had no gene match. The CDR3 sequence is 15 residues long. The CDR3 spells CASSGTGVATGELFF. Written as DNA, the CDR3 is TGTGCCAGCAGTGGAACAGGGGTAGCGACCGGGGAGCTGTTTTTT.

The rearrangement uses TRBV19 and TRBJ1-1; D uncertain. The CDR3 loop spans 14 amino acids. Germline V gene data show CDR1 as LNHDA and CDR2 as SQIVND (reference sequence). Deletions cut 5 bases from V and 1 base from J, with 11 bases between. DNA for the CDR3: TGTGCCAGTAGTCTATGGGCCGGGAACACTGAAGCTTTCTTT. It yields the protein CASSLWAGNTEAFF.

CDR3: CASSLGQSEQYF. Here the CDR3 DNA reads TGTGCCAGCAGCTTAGGACAAAGCGAGCAGTACTTC. The chain has TRBV13 and TRBJ2-7; D remains ambiguous. The CDR3 has 12 residues. V lost 0 bases and J lost 6, with 6 bases in between. Per the germline V gene, CDR1 is PRHDT and CDR2 is FYEKMQ (reference sequence).

This clonotype was seen repeatedly, ten times or more. This chain links TRBV18 with TRBJ1-2, with TRBD1 matching over 8 bases. The CDR3 contains 14 residues. CDR1 and CDR2 (germline): KGHSH, LQKENI. The V gene end was trimmed by 8 bases and the J gene end by 3 bases; junction bases not matched to a gene: 8. The CDR3 coding sequence is TGTGCCAGCAGCCCCGGACAGGGAGACTATGGCTACACCTTC. Amino acids: CASSPGQGDYGYTF.

This clonotype was counted ten times or more. The gene calls are TRBV20-1 and TRBJ2-7, with 7 bases that match TRBD1. Unmatched junction bases numbered 6, after V lost 0 bases and J lost 1 base. The CDR3 is 15 residues long. Germline V gene sequence: CDR1 DFQATT, CDR2 SNEGSKA (reference sequence). CDR3 amino acids: CSARDLGQVSYEQYF. The DNA of the CDR3 is TGCAGTGCTAGAGATCTAGGACAGGTTTCCTACGAGCAGTACTTC.

This clonotype appeared many times. The CDR3 nucleotides are TGTGCCAGCAGCCTTCGCGGGGCAGGGGATCCGTCTGGCTACACCTTC. Translated, it gives CASSLRGAGDPSGYTF. The chain combines TRBV9 with TRBJ1-2; TRBD1 might be the D (6 bases). Deletions cut 4 bases from V and 7 bases from J, with 23 bases between. CDR3 length equals 16 residues. Germline CDR1 is SGDLS and CDR2 is YYNGEE.

This sequence joins TRBV7-8 and TRBJ1-1, with unresolved D. Germline V gene sequence: CDR1 SGHVS, CDR2 FQNEAQ. This CDR3 has 12 residues. Trimming took 1 base from V and 6 from J, leaving 6 bases between them. This chain's CDR3 is CASSLVGSEAFF. As DNA, the CDR3 is TGTGCCAGCAGCTTAGTGGGGTCTGAAGCTTTCTTT.

The table lists this clonotype with many counts. The V call is TRBV28, the J call TRBJ1-6; D gene ambiguous. Trimming took 3 bases from V and 4 from J, leaving 10 bases between them. This CDR3 region has 15 residues. Germline lookup yields CDR1 MDHEN and CDR2 SYDVKM. The CDR3 DNA reads as TGTGCCAGCAGTTTTAGGCCTGATTATAATTCACCCCTCCACTTT. Its translation: CASSFRPDYNSPLHF.

The V call is TRBV28, the J call TRBJ1-2; a weak D match, TRBD1 (6 bases). This CDR3 has 11 amino acids. V lost 8 bases and J 8 bases, leaving 12 bases between the germline ends. Germline CDR1 MDHEN, CDR2 SYDVKM. This chain's CDR3 is CASGTGRGYTF. In nucleotides, the CDR3 is TGTGCCAGCGGTACAGGGCGCGGCTACACCTTC.

This clonotype was picked up many times. V and J are TRBV12-3 or TRBV12-4 and TRBJ2-3; TRBD1 is a possible D gene (7 bases). The ends were cut back, 8 bases at V and 4 bases at J, with 19 bases in the middle. This CDR3 region has 15 residues. The CDR3 sequence: CASSLQTGEADTQYF. CDR3 sequence (DNA): TGTGCCAGCTCCTTACAAACAGGGGAGGCAGATACGCAGTATTTT.

In its sample, this clonotype was seen many times. This chain joins TRBV19 and TRBJ2-7; 11 nucleotides align to TRBD1. Losses at the gene ends were 6 bases for V and 7 bases for J; bases not matched to a gene: 8. The CDR3 runs to 14 residues. Germline V gene data show CDR1 as LNHDA and CDR2 as SQIVND (reference sequence). CDR3 coding DNA: TGTGCCAGTAGCATACCGGGACAGGGGGGAGAGCAGTACTTC. Amino acids: CASSIPGQGGEQYF.

This clonotype was recorded many times. This CDR3 is CASNRRSSYNEQFF. The CDR3 nucleotides are TGTGCCAGTAACAGGAGGAGCTCCTACAATGAGCAGTTCTTC. The chain joins TRBV19 to TRBJ2-1, with D possibly being TRBD1 or TRBD2 (5 bases each). CDR1 and CDR2 from the germline V gene are LNHDA and SQIVND (reference sequence). Trimming took off 7 bases at V and 0 bases at J, with 10 bases between the two ends. The CDR3 consists of 14 residues.

The table lists this clonotype with many counts. J is TRBJ1-6 and V is TRBV6-5; maybe TRBD1 (6 bases). This CDR3 contains 14 residues. Germline-derived CDR1 and CDR2 are MNHEY and SVGAGI. The ends were cut back, 6 bases at V and 3 bases at J, with 9 bases in the middle. For the CDR3, the DNA is TGTGCCAGCAGCGGACAGAACTATAATTCACCCCTCCACTTT. Its protein is CASSGQNYNSPLHF.

This chain joins TRBV6-1 and TRBJ2-7, with D hard to call. CDR1 MNHNS and CDR2 SASEGT come from the germline V gene. V was cut by 7 bases and J by 3 bases, with 7 bases left in between. This CDR3 spans 11 amino acids. The CDR3 sequence: CASMGNYEQYF. The DNA for the CDR3 is TGTGCCAGCATGGGGAACTACGAGCAGTACTTC.

The chain has TRBV6-1 and TRBJ2-5; possible D gene TRBD1, 6 bases. V was cut by 6 bases and J by 2 bases, with 16 bases left in between. This CDR3 has 15 amino acids. Germline-derived CDR1 and CDR2 are MNHNS and SASEGT. The CDR3 is CASSESGAQQETQYF. As DNA, the CDR3 is TGTGCCAGCAGCGAATCAGGGGCCCAACAAGAGACCCAGTACTTC.

This clonotype was recorded many times. The chain has TRBV12-3 or TRBV12-4 and TRBJ2-3; the D is unclear. The V and J ends lost 5 bases and 1 base respectively, with 10 bases between them. The CDR3 sequence is 14 residues long. The CDR3 sequence is CASSPVAGTDTQYF. The CDR3 DNA reads TGTGCCAGCAGTCCCGTTGCAGGCACAGATACGCAGTATTTT.